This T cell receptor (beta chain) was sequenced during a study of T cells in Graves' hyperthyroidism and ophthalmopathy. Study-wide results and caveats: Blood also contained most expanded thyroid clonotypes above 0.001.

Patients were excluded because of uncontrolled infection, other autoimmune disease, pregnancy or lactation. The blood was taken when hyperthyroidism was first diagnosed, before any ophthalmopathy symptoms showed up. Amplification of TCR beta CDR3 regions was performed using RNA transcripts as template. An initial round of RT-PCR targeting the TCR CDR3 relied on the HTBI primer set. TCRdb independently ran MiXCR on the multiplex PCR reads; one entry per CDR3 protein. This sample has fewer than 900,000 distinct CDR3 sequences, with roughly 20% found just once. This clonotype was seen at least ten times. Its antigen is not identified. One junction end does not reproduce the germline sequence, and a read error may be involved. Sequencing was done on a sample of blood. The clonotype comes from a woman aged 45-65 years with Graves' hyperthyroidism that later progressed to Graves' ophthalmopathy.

The CDR3 loop is CASSLATGSYNEQFF. The CDR3, as DNA: TGTGCCAGCAGCTTAGCTACGGGTTCCTACAATGAGCAGTTCTTC. The chain couples TRBV5-1 to TRBJ2-1; D call uncertain. Germline V lookup: CDR1 SGHRS, CDR2 YFSETQ. This CDR3 comprises 15 residues.